The clone carrying this TCR beta chain was counted a few times. This CDR3 region has 12 residues. V lost 2 bases and J 10 bases, leaving 11 bases between the germline ends. The time point is: newly diagnosed GD, antithyroid drugs for less than 3 months. Generation of the TCR library employed RNA extracted from PBMCs. This specimen comes from a study of regulatory T cells in long-lasting Graves disease. Through Arm-PCR of CDR3 regions and iRepertoire HTBI primers, TCR beta libraries were built. In TCRdb, the multiplex PCR reads were re-called with MiXCR into one record per CDR3 protein. Of around 500,000 distinct CDR3 sequences listed, approximately 16% are singletons. The sample also formed part of further work on T cells in Graves' hyperthyroidism and ophthalmopathy. According to that study: Among clonotypes expanded in thyroid above 0.001, most were also found in blood.

The sequence was obtained from a woman aged 35 to 59 with Graves disease. The chain has TRBV12-3 or TRBV12-4 and TRBJ1-1, with D hard to call. The sample in question was peripheral blood mononuclear cells (PBMCs), obtained at new diagnosis, from a patient treated with antithyroid drugs. The CDR3 is CASSLSSGGAFF. CDR3 in DNA: TGTGCCAGCAGTTTATCCTCGGGTGGAGCTTTCTTT.